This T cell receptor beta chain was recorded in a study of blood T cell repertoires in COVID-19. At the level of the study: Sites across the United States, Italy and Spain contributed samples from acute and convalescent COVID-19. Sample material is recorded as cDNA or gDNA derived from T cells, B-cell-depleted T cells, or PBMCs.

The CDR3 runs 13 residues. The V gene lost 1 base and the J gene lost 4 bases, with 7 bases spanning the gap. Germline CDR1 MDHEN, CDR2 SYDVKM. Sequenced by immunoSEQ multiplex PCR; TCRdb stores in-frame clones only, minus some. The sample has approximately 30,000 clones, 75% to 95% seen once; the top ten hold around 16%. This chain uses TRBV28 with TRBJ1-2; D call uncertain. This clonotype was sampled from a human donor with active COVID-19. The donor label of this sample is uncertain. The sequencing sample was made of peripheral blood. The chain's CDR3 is CASSLSSIYGYTF. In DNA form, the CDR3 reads TGTGCCAGCAGTTTATCCTCTATCTATGGCTACACCTTC.